This T cell receptor beta chain was captured in a study of cytomegalovirus exposure and HLA in healthy donors. Study-wide results and caveats: The study put 150 to 200 TCR beta chains on its list as cytomegalovirus-associated. Published work reported that the classifier diagnosed cytomegalovirus status with high specificity and sensitivity. It was found in a later analysis that first-cohort TCR clusters tended to co-occur in the approximately 130 validation repertoires. Under in vitro conditions, a few CMV-associated chains were confirmed as specific for CMV antigens.

There are 13 residues in the CDR3. Germline V gives CDR1 SGHRS, CDR2 YFSETQ. V shed 3 bases and J shed 1 base, with 7 bases lying between them. Assay used: immunoSEQ multiplex PCR; TCRdb lists only in-frame clones, some missing. The sample holds some 160,000 clones, more than 75% seen once. To note about this clone: Its antigen remains unidentified.

Sequencing was carried out using PBMCs. The receptor was isolated from a man younger than 30 in good health and CMV-seronegative. The chain recombines TRBV5-1 with TRBJ1-1, with TRBD1 as a possible D gene (6 bases). CDR3 sequence (DNA): TGCGCCAGCAGCTCGACAGGGAACACTGAAGCTTTCTTT. It translates to CASSSTGNTEAFF.